The next 17 T cell receptor beta chains were all read from a single sample in a study of T cell clonotyping in hematopoietic cell transplantation. Profiling relied on immunoSEQ multiplex PCR, and the TCRdb table lists in-frame clones only, not all of them. Seen here are about 76,000 clones, around 96% observed once, and the top ten hold roughly 1.5%. Time point: recipient sample about 28 days before transplant, after cytoreduction. Sequenced material: peripheral blood mononuclear cells, taken before stem cell transplant. The receptors originated from a woman aged 50 to 60 with acute myeloid leukemia. Some clones in this sample may be carry-over from other donors' samples.

Only one count was recorded for this clone. The V and J genes are TRBV5-1 and TRBJ1-1; the match to TRBD1 covers 9 bases. Trimming removed 1 base from V and 7 bases from J; junction bases left unmatched: 8. The CDR3 consists of 15 residues. Germline CDR1 SGHRS, CDR2 YFSETQ. CDR3 nucleotides: TGCGCCAGCAGCTTGAAACAGGGGGCAACAGGTGAAGCTTTCTTT. Protein product: CASSLKQGATGEAFF.

The rearrangement joins TRBV10-3 to TRBJ2-3, with D tentatively TRBD2 (6 bases). This CDR3 is built from 14 residues. CDR1 and CDR2 (germline): ENHRY, SYGVKD. With 9 bases removed from V and 0 bases from J, the gap between germline ends came to 13 bases. CDR3 sequence reads: CAISWGESTDTQYF. In DNA, the CDR3 is TGTGCCATTAGTTGGGGGGAAAGCACAGATACGCAGTATTTT.

The chain couples TRBV28 to TRBJ2-7; TRBD2 might be the D (5 bases). Germline V gene data show CDR1 as MDHEN and CDR2 as SYDVKM. This CDR3 is 11 amino acids long. Trimming left V 7 bases short and J 5 bases short, with 9 bases between. The CDR3 DNA is TGTGCCAGCATCGGACTGGACGAGCAGTACTTC. Its protein product is CASIGLDEQYF.

The table lists this clone with a count of one. This sequence joins TRBV30 and TRBJ2-7; D is perhaps TRBD1 (5 bases). This CDR3 spans 13 amino acids. V dropped 2 bases and J dropped 12 bases, with 20 bases sitting between them. Germline V gene sequence: CDR1 GTSNPN, CDR2 SVGIG (reference sequence). CDR3 protein: CAWSTGLTTSRYF. CDR3 bases: TGTGCCTGGAGTACAGGATTAACTACGAGCAGGTACTTC.

V usage is TRBV5-1 and J usage is TRBJ1-4, with TRBD1 identical over 8 bases. Trimming cost V 0 bases and J 6 bases; bases outside gene matches: 4. The CDR3 totals 15 residues. Looked up from germline, CDR1 is SGHRS and CDR2 is YFSETQ. The CDR3 protein is CASSLVTGGHEKLFF. The DNA for the CDR3 is TGCGCCAGCAGCTTGGTTACAGGGGGTCATGAAAAACTGTTTTTT.

CDR3 coding DNA: TGTGCCTGGAGTACCCCGGGGTTGGCTTCGGGTCAGCCCCAGCATTTT. Amino acids: CAWSTPGLASGQPQHF. The chain uses TRBV30 and TRBJ1-5; D is unclear. The CDR3 sequence is 16 residues long. CDR1 is GTSNPN and CDR2 is SVGIG in the germline V gene (reference sequence). V lost 2 bases to trimming and J lost 6 bases, with 20 bases between them.

J is TRBJ1-1 and V is TRBV7-6; D is undetermined. Between the trimmed V and J ends, which lost 1 base and 1 base, there was a span of 10 bases. Germline V CDR1 and CDR2: SGHVS, FNYEAQ. This CDR3 contains 15 residues. CDR3 nucleotide sequence: TGTGCCAGCAGCTTAGGTGGAGTGGAGAACACTGAAGCTTTCTTT. Its protein is CASSLGGVENTEAFF.

The rearrangement links TRBV27 to TRBJ1-2, with 8 bases identical to TRBD1. Germline-derived CDR1 and CDR2 are MNHEY and SMNVEV (reference sequence). J lost 4 bases, V lost 5 bases, and 12 bases had no gene match. The CDR3 length is 16 residues. The CDR3 region is CASSPRQGPLRYGYTF. The CDR3 DNA is TGTGCCAGCAGTCCAAGACAGGGGCCCCTTCGCTATGGCTACACCTTC.

This clone was observed a handful of times. This sequence joins TRBV30 and TRBJ1-2; D uncertain. Trimming stripped 8 bases from V and 0 bases from J, with 7 bases between. CDR1 is GTSNPN and CDR2 is SVGIG in the germline V gene (reference sequence). This CDR3 contains 11 residues. The DNA for the CDR3 is TGTGCCAGGGAATCTAACTATGGCTACACCTTC. Translating it yields CARESNYGYTF. Complete variable domain (other parts from reference TRBV30 and TRBJ1-2): SQTIHQWPATLVQPVGSPLSLECTVEGTSNPNLYWYRQAAGRGLQLLFYSVGIGQISSEVPQNLSASRPQDRQFILSSKKLLLSDSGFYLCARESNYGYTFGSGTRLTVV.

This CDR3 is CATRAGGLGANVLTF. The CDR3 nucleotides read TGTGCCACTCGGGCAGGGGGCCTTGGGGCCAACGTCCTGACTTTC. The chain joins TRBV5-4 to TRBJ2-6, with 8 nucleotides matching TRBD1. V shed 9 bases and J 3 bases; nucleotides not matched to a gene: 8. CDR1 is SGHNT and CDR2 is YYREEE in the germline V gene (reference sequence). The CDR3 consists of 15 residues.

The rearrangement links TRBV11-2 to TRBJ2-7, with no clear D. The CDR3 runs to 14 residues. Germline CDR1 is SGHAT and CDR2 is FQNNGV. Trimming shortened V by 1 base and J by 3 bases, and 10 bases separated the two germline ends. The CDR3 sequence is CASSLGGSNYEQYF. DNA for the CDR3: TGTGCCAGCAGCTTAGGGGGATCCAACTACGAGCAGTACTTC.

The rearrangement joins TRBV10-2 to TRBJ1-5; D gene ambiguous. Germline CDR1 WSHSY, CDR2 SAAADI. CDR3 length equals 13 residues. V was pared by 7 bases and J by 7 bases, with 14 bases between. The DNA of the CDR3 is TGCGCCAGCACCGACGGCTCCAGGCAGCCCCAGCATTTT. It specifies CASTDGSRQPQHF.

The rearrangement joins TRBV7-6 to TRBJ2-3; D not certain. The length of the CDR3 is 12 residues. Germline CDR1 SGHVS, CDR2 FNYEAQ. Trimming removed 6 bases from V and 6 bases from J, with 10 bases in between. CDR3 in amino acids: CASSPKGDTQYF. The DNA for the CDR3 is TGTGCCAGCAGTCCCAAAGGGGATACGCAGTATTTT.

The rearrangement uses TRBV5-5 and TRBJ2-2; 9 nucleotides agree with TRBD1. Germline assignment: CDR1 SGHKS and CDR2 YYEKEE (reference sequence). V was clipped by 4 bases and J by 1 base; unmatched bases: 11. This CDR3 is built from 18 residues. The CDR3 region is CASSLFNRGRLNTGELFF. CDR3 nucleotide sequence: TGTGCCAGCAGCCTATTTAACAGGGGGCGATTGAACACCGGGGAGCTGTTTTTT.

The genes are TRBV4-2 and TRBJ1-1; D gene unclear. Germline loops: CDR1 LGHNA, CDR2 YNFKEQ. This CDR3 is built from 13 residues. The V and J ends lost 2 bases and 11 bases respectively, with 15 bases between them. CDR3 protein: CASSQTRTSWAFF. The CDR3 DNA reads as TGTGCCAGCAGCCAAACGAGGACTTCGTGGGCTTTCTTT.

This clone was picked up one time. The chain combines TRBV6-4 with TRBJ2-3; D is ambiguous. Germline CDR1 is MRHNA and CDR2 is SNTAGT. This CDR3 contains 13 residues. With 5 bases removed from V and 6 bases from J, the gap between germline ends came to 12 bases. The CDR3 DNA sequence: TGTGCCAGCAGTTCATCATGGCGTGATACGCAGTATTTT. It yields the protein CASSSSWRDTQYF.

This sequence joins TRBV6-1 and TRBJ1-4; 9 bases are shared with TRBD1. Germline-derived CDR1 and CDR2 are MNHNS and SASEGT. J lost 8 bases, V lost 4 bases, and 8 bases had no gene match. CDR3 size: 15 residues. The CDR3 bases are TGTGCCAGCAGTGTTCCGGGACAGGGAGCGGAAAAACTGTTTTTT. The encoded protein is CASSVPGQGAEKLFF.